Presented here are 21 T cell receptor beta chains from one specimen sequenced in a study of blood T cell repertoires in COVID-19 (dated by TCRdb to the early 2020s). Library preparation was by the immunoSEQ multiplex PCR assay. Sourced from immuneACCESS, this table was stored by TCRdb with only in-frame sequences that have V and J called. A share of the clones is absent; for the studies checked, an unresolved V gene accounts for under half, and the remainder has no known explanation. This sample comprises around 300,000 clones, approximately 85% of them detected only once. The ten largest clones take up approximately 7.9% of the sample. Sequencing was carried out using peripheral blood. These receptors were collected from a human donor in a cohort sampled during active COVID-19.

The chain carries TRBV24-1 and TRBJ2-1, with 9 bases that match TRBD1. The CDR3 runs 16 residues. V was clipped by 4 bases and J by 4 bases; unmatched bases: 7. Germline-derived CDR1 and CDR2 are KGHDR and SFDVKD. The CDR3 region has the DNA TGTGCCACCAGTGAGCCGGACAGGGGAACGTACAATGAGCAGTTCTTC. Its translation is CATSEPDRGTYNEQFF.

The CDR3: CASSLAGGLAGELFF. As DNA, the CDR3 is TGTGCCAGCAGCTTAGCGGGGGGGCTCGCCGGGGAGCTGTTTTTT. This chain connects TRBV5-4 to TRBJ2-2; 10 bases agree with TRBD2. Germline-derived CDR1 and CDR2 are SGHNT and YYREEE (reference sequence). The J segment lost 6 bases and the V segment lost 2 bases, leaving 4 bases of the junction unmatched. This CDR3 contains 15 residues.

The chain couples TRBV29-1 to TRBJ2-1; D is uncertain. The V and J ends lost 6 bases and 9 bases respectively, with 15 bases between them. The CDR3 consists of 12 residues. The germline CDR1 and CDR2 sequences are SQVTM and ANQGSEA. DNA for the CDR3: TGCAGCGTGCTCTCGACTTTCCCTGAGCAGTTCTTC. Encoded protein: CSVLSTFPEQFF.

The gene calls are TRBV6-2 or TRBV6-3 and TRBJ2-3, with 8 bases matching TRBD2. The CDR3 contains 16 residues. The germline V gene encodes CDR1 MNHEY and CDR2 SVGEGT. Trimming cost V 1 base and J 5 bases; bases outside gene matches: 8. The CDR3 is CASSYFSGRAEDTQYF. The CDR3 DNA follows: TGTGCCAGCAGTTACTTTTCCGGGAGGGCAGAAGATACGCAGTATTTT.

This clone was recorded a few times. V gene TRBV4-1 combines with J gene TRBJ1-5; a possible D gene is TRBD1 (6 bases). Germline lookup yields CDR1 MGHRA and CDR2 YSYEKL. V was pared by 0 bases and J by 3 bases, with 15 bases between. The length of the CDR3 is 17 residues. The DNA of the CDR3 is TGCGCCAGCAGCCAAGATTGGGGGCTGGTGAACAATCAGCCCCAGCATTTT. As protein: CASSQDWGLVNNQPQHF.

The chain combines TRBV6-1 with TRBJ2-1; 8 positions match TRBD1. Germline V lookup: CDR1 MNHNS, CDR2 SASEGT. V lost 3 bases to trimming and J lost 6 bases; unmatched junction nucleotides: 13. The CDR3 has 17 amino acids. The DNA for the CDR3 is TGTGCCAGCAGTGACAGGGGGCTGAAGGGAGGAGGCAATGAGCAGTTCTTC. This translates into CASSDRGLKGGGNEQFF.

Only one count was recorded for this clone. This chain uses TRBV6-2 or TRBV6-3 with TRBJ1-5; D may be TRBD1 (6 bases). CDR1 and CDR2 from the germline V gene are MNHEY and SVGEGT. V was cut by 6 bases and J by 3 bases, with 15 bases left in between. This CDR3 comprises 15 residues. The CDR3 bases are TGTGCCAGCAGCCTATACCGGGGGGCCAATCAGCCCCAGCATTTT. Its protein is CASSLYRGANQPQHF.

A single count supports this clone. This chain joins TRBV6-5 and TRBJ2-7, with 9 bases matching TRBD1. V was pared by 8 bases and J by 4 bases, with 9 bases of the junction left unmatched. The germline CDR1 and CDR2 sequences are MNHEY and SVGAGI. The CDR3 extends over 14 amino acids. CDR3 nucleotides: TGTGCCAGCCGCCACCGGGGACAGGGTTACGAGCAGTACTTC. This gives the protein CASRHRGQGYEQYF.

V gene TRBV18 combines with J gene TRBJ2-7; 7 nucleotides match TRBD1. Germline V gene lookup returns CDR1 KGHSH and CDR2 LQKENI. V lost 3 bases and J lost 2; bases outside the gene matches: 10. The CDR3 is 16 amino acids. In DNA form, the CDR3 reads TGTGCCAGCTCACCTTACTCCGGGACAGACACCTACGAGCAGTACTTC. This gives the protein CASSPYSGTDTYEQYF.

The CDR3 spells CASSPTPTSGGLNEQFF. In DNA, the CDR3 is TGTGCCAGCTCACCCACCCCGACTAGCGGGGGGTTAAATGAGCAGTTCTTC. This chain connects TRBV18 to TRBJ2-1; 13 bases are shared with TRBD2. The V segment lost 3 bases and the J segment 7 bases; nucleotides outside the gene matches: 9. This CDR3 is 17 amino acids long. Germline CDR1 and CDR2: KGHSH and LQKENI. The complete variable domain, with remaining parts taken from reference TRBV18 and TRBJ2-1, reads NAGVMQNPRHLVRRRGQEARLRCSPMKGHSHVYWYRQLPEEGLKFMVYLQKENIIDESGMPKERFSAEFPKEGPSILRIQQVVRGDSAAYFCASSPTPTSGGLNEQFFGPGTRLTVL.

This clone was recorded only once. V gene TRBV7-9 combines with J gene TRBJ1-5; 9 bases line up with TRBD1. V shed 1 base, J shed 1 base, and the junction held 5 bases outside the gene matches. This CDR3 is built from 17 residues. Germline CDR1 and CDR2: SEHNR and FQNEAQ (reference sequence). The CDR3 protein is CASSLGKGTGSNQPQHF. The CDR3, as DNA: TGTGCCAGCAGCTTAGGAAAGGGGACAGGGAGCAATCAGCCCCAGCATTTT. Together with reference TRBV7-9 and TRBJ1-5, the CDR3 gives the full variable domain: DTGVSQNPRHKITKRGQNVTFRCDPISEHNRLYWYRQTLGQGPEFLTYFQNEAQLEKSRLLSDRFSAERPKGSFSTLEIQRTEQGDSAMYLCASSLGKGTGSNQPQHFGDGTRLSIL.

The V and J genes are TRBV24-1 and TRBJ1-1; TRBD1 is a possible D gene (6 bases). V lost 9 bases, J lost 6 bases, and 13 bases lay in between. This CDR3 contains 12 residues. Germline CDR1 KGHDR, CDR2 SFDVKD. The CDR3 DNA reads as TGTGCCACCCGAAGGGACAATTCTGAAGCTTTCTTT. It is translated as CATRRDNSEAFF.

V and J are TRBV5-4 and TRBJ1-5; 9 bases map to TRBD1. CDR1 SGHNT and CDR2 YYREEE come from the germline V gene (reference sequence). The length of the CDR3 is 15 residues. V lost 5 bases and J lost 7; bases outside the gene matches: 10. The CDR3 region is CASSEQGAALQPQHF. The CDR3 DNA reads TGTGCCAGCAGTGAACAGGGGGCAGCCCTCCAGCCCCAGCATTTT.

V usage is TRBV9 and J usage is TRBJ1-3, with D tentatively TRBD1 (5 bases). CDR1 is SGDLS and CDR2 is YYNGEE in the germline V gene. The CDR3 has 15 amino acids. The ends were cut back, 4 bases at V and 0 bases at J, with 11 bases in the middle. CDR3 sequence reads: CASSPRTFSGNTIYF. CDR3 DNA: TGTGCCAGCAGCCCCCGGACATTCTCTGGAAACACCATATATTTT.

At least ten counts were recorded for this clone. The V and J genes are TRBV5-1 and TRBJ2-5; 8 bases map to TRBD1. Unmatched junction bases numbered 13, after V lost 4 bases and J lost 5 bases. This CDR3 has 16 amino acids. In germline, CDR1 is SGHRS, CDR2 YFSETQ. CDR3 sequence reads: CASSRVGQGLLETQYF. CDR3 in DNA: TGCGCCAGCAGCCGGGTCGGACAGGGTCTCTTGGAGACCCAGTACTTC.

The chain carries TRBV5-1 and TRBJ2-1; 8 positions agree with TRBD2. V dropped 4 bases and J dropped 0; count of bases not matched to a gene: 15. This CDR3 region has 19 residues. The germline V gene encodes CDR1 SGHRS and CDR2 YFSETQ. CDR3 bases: TGCGCCAGCAGCCCCCATTGGGCGGGGGGCAAGAGCTCCTACAATGAGCAGTTCTTC. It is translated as CASSPHWAGGKSSYNEQFF.

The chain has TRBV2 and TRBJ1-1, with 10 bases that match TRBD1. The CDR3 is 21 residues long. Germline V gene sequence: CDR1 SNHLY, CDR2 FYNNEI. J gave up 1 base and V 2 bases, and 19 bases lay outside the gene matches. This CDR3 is CASSEPPGRTGGLLRNTEAFF. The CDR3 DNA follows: TGTGCCAGCAGTGAACCCCCTGGACGGACAGGGGGTCTCCTGAGGAACACTGAAGCTTTCTTT.

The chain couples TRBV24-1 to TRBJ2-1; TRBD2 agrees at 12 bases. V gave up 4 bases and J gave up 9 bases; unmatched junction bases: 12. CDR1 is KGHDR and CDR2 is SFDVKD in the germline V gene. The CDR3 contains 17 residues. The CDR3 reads CATSDPNRLAGVGEQFF. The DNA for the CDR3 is TGTGCCACCAGTGACCCCAATCGACTAGCGGGGGTTGGTGAGCAGTTCTTC.

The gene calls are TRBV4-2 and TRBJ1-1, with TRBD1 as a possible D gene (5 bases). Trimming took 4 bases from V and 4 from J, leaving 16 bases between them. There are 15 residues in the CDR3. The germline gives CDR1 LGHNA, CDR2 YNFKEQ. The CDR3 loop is CASSLRVGPGTEAFF. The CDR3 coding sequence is TGTGCCAGCAGCCTCAGGGTCGGTCCGGGCACTGAAGCTTTCTTT.

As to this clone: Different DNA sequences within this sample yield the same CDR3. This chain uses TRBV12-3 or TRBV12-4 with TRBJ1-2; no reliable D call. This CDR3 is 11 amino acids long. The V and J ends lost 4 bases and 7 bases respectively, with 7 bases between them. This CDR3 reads CASSSRGGYTF. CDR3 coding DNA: TGTGCCAGCAGTTCCCGGGGTGGCTACACCTTC.

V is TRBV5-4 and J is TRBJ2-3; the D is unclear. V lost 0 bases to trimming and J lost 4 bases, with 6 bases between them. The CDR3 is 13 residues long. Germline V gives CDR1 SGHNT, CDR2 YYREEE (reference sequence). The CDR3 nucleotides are TGTGCCAGCAGCTTGGACTTGCCAGATACGCAGTATTTT. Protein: CASSLDLPDTQYF.